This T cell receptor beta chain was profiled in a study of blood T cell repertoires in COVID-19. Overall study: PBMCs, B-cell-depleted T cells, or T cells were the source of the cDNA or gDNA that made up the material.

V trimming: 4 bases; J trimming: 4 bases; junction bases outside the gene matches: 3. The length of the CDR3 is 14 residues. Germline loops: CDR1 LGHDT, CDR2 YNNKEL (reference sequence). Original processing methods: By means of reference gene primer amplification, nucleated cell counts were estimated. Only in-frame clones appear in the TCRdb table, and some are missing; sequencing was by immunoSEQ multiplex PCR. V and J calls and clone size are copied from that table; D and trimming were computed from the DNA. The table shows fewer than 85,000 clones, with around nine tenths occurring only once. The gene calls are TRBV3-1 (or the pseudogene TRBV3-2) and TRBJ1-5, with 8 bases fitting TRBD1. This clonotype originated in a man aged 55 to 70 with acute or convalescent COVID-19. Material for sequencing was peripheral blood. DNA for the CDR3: TGTGCCAGCAGCCTGGGACAGGTGAATCAGCCCCAGCATTTT. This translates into CASSLGQVNQPQHF.